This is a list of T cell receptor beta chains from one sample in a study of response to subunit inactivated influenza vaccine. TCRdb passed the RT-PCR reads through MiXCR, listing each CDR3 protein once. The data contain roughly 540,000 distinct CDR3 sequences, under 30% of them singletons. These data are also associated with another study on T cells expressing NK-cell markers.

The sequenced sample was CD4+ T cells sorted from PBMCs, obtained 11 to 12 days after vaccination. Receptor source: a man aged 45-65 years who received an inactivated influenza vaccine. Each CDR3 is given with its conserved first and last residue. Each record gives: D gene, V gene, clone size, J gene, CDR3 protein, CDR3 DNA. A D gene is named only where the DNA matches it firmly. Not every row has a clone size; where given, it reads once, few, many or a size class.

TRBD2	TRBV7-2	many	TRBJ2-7	CASSLEPGGHYEQYF	TGTGCCAGCAGCTTAGAGCCGGGGGGGCACTACGAGCAGTACTTC
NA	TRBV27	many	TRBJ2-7	CASSLSEGHKQYF	TGTGCCAGCAGTTTAAGCGAGGGCCACAAGCAGTACTTC
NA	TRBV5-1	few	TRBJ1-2	CASSSGTDLYGYTF	TGCGCCAGCAGCTCCGGGACGGACCTCTATGGCTACACCTTC
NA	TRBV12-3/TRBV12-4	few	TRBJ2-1	CASSPLRGARYEQFF	TGTGCCAGCAGTCCTCTCAGGGGGGCCAGGTATGAGCAGTTCTTC
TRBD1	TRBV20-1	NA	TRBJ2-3	CSARGDRDTQYF	TGCAGTGCTAGAGGGGACAGAGATACGCAGTATTTT
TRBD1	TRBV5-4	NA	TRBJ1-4	CASSDGTGYEKLFF	TGTGCCAGCAGCGACGGGACAGGCTACGAAAAACTGTTTTTT
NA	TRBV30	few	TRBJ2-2	CACEGRVSNTGELFF	TGTGCCTGCGAAGGGCGAGTTTCGAACACCGGGGAGCTGTTTTTT
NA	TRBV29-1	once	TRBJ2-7	CSVEDGSRDYEQYF	TGCAGCGTTGAAGATGGAAGCAGGGACTACGAGCAGTACTTC
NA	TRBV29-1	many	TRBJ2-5	CSVEDSSGGMAQYF	TGCAGCGTTGAAGATAGCTCCGGGGGAATGGCACAGTACTTC
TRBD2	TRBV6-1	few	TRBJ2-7	CASSPQAGGPSSEQYF	TGTGCCAGCAGTCCCCAAGCGGGAGGGCCTTCATCCGAGCAGTACTTC
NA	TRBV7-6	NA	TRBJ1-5	CASSTGNSNQPQHF	TGTGCCAGCAGCACGGGGAATAGCAATCAGCCCCAGCATTTT
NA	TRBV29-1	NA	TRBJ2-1	CSVGVYNEQFF	TGCAGCGTCGGAGTATACAATGAGCAGTTCTTC
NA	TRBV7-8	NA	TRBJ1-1	CASSLVGWRGTEAFF	TGTGCCAGCAGCTTAGTTGGATGGCGTGGCACTGAAGCTTTCTTT
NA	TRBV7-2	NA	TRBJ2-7	CASSYRNGLGEQYF	TGTGCCAGCAGCTACAGAAACGGCTTGGGGGAGCAGTACTTC
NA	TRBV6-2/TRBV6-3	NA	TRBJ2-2	CASSYSLDTQNTGELFF	TGTGCCAGCAGTTACTCGTTGGACACGCAAAACACCGGGGAGCTGTTTTTT
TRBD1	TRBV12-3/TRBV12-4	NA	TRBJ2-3	CASSADRVTQYF	TGTGCCAGCAGTGCCGACAGGGTCACGCAGTATTTT
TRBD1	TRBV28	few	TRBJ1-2	CASSTGQGLGGYTF	TGTGCCAGCAGTACGGGACAGGGTTTGGGTGGCTACACCTTC
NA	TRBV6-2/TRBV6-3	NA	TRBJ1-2	CASSYSFYGYTF	TGTGCCAGCAGTTACTCTTTCTATGGCTACACCTTC
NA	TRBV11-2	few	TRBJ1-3	CASRPPTWGGNTIYF	TGTGCCAGCAGACCACCGACTTGGGGTGGGAACACCATATATTTT
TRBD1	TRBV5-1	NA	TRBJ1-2	CASSRDSTNYGYTF	TGCGCCAGCAGTCGGGACAGTACTAACTATGGCTACACCTTC